The 17 T cell receptor beta chains presented below share a single source sample, sequenced in a study of T cell responses to AZD1222 COVID-19 vaccine. Clones were sequenced by immunoSEQ multiplex PCR, and TCRdb holds only the in-frame ones, with some missing. Of about 100,000 clones listed, 90% are singletons. Sample: peripheral blood, taken on day 0 of AZD1222 vaccination. The receptors were sampled from an adult in good health.

CDR3 in DNA: TGCGCCAGCAGGGCGGGGGGTTCCAGGGACATTCAGTACTTC. This translates into CASRAGGSRDIQYF. The rearrangement joins TRBV5-1 to TRBJ2-4; 8 nucleotides align to TRBD2. Unmatched junction bases numbered 9, after V lost 5 bases and J lost 8 bases. The CDR3 sequence is 14 residues long. The germline gives CDR1 SGHRS, CDR2 YFSETQ.

This clone was detected once. The CDR3 sequence is CAWRHPTYEQYF. Here the CDR3 DNA reads TGTGCCTGGAGACACCCAACCTACGAGCAGTACTTC. V is TRBV30 and J is TRBJ2-7; D gene ambiguous. V was cut by 3 bases and J by 2 bases, with 8 bases left in between. The CDR3 loop spans 12 amino acids. Germline V lookup: CDR1 GTSNPN, CDR2 SVGIG (reference sequence).

J is TRBJ1-6 and V is TRBV28; D remains unclear. The V end lost 5 bases, the J end lost 14 bases, and 19 bases lay between the germline ends. Germline CDR1 reads MDHEN; CDR2 reads SYDVKM. The CDR3 is made up of 14 amino acids. CDR3 nucleotide sequence: TGTGCCAGCAGTAGGACGACGGACCTATCATCCCTCCACTTT. It translates to CASSRTTDLSSLHF.

The table lists this clone with a count of one. CDR3 amino acids: CASSSGRGEKLFF. The CDR3, as DNA: TGTGCCAGCAGTTCCGGGAGAGGTGAAAAACTGTTTTTT. The chain has TRBV2 and TRBJ1-4; the D is unclear. V shed 5 bases and J shed 7 bases, with 11 bases lying between them. The CDR3 is 13 residues long. Per the germline V gene, CDR1 is SNHLY and CDR2 is FYNNEI.

The chain couples TRBV27 to TRBJ2-2; TRBD1 matches 7 bases. The V segment lost 6 bases and the J segment 5 bases; nucleotides outside the gene matches: 9. The CDR3 has 15 amino acids. Germline V gene lookup returns CDR1 MNHEY and CDR2 SMNVEV (reference sequence). The CDR3 sequence is CASSSDRVSTGELFF. The CDR3 DNA reads TGTGCCAGCAGCAGCGACAGGGTATCTACCGGGGAGCTGTTTTTT.

This clone showed up just once. V usage is TRBV7-9 and J usage is TRBJ2-5; TRBD1 agrees at 8 bases. Germline-derived CDR1 and CDR2 are SEHNR and FQNEAQ (reference sequence). V gave up 1 base and J gave up 5 bases; unmatched junction bases: 3. The length of the CDR3 is 14 residues. The CDR3, as DNA: TGTGCCAGCAGCTTAGGACAGGGGATGGAGACCCAGTACTTC. Its protein product is CASSLGQGMETQYF. Drawing the rest from reference TRBV7-9 and TRBJ2-5, the complete variable domain is DTGVSQNPRHKITKRGQNVTFRCDPISEHNRLYWYRQTLGQGPEFLTYFQNEAQLEKSRLLSDRFSAERPKGSFSTLEIQRTEQGDSAMYLCASSLGQGMETQYFGPGTRLLVL.

The chain joins TRBV25-1 to TRBJ1-5; D possibly corresponds to TRBD1 (6 bases). The ends were cut back, 9 bases at V and 1 base at J, with 13 bases in the middle. The CDR3 loop spans 14 amino acids. The V gene's germline CDR1 is MGHDK and CDR2 SYGVNS. DNA for the CDR3: TGTGCCAGTGGGCCAGGGGAGAGCAATCAGCCCCAGCATTTT. Its protein is CASGPGESNQPQHF.

The genes are TRBV2 and TRBJ1-4; D might be TRBD1 (6 bases). V dropped 3 bases and J dropped 5 bases, with 13 bases sitting between them. The CDR3 totals 15 residues. The V gene's germline CDR1 is SNHLY and CDR2 FYNNEI. CDR3 sequence: CASSEWYRVNEKLFF. Written as DNA, the CDR3 is TGTGCCAGCAGTGAGTGGTACAGGGTGAATGAAAAACTGTTTTTT.

The chain has TRBV6-5 and TRBJ2-7; maybe TRBD1 (6 bases). Germline V lookup: CDR1 MNHEY, CDR2 SVGAGI. V was cut by 0 bases and J by 5 bases, with 8 bases left in between. The CDR3 is made up of 13 amino acids. The CDR3 sequence: CASSYSTGNEQYF. CDR3 bases: TGTGCCAGCAGTTACTCTACAGGGAACGAGCAGTACTTC.

The rearrangement joins TRBV6-5 to TRBJ1-1; 8 bases map to TRBD1. The CDR3 is made up of 13 amino acids. J was trimmed by 8 bases and V by 2 bases; bases with no gene match: 4. Germline CDR1 MNHEY, CDR2 SVGAGI. CDR3 coding DNA: TGTGCCAGCAGTTACCCAGGACAGGGAGAAGCTTTCTTT. Translation gives CASSYPGQGEAFF.

V and J are TRBV19 and TRBJ2-3, with D possibly TRBD2 on 5 matching bases. The CDR3 covers 16 residues. V was cut by 1 base and J by 2 bases, with 13 bases left in between. The germline gives CDR1 LNHDA, CDR2 SQIVND (reference sequence). The CDR3 DNA reads as TGTGCCAGTAGTATAGGTTTGCTAGCACCCACAGATACGCAGTATTTT. This sequence encodes CASSIGLLAPTDTQYF.

The gene calls are TRBV4-1 and TRBJ1-5, with a possible D match to TRBD1 (6 bases). Germline CDR1 reads MGHRA; CDR2 reads YSYEKL. V lost 4 bases to trimming and J lost 7 bases, with 17 bases between them. This CDR3 has 15 amino acids. CDR3 region: CASSRGLRGKQPQHF. CDR3 nucleotide sequence: TGCGCCAGCAGCCGGGGTCTTAGGGGGAAACAGCCCCAGCATTTT.

This clone was observed a few times. The rearrangement links TRBV6-5 to TRBJ1-5; 7 nucleotides align to TRBD1. The J segment lost 3 bases and the V segment lost 5 bases, leaving 4 bases of the junction unmatched. Germline V gives CDR1 MNHEY, CDR2 SVGAGI. The CDR3 length is 14 residues. CDR3 loop: CASSQGQINQPQHF. As DNA, the CDR3 is TGTGCCAGCAGTCAGGGACAGATCAATCAGCCCCAGCATTTT.

The gene calls are TRBV4-1 and TRBJ1-1; 8 bases are shared with TRBD1. Trimming at V came to 4 bases and at J to 5 bases, leaving 9 bases not matched to a gene. Germline assignment: CDR1 MGHRA and CDR2 YSYEKL. This CDR3 region has 15 residues. This chain's CDR3 is CASSRTTGVGTEAFF. The CDR3 bases are TGCGCCAGCAGCCGGACGACAGGGGTCGGGACTGAAGCTTTCTTT.

On this clone: The sample contains more than one DNA sequence encoding this CDR3. The chain links TRBV10-2 to TRBJ1-5; possibly TRBD1 for D (6 bases). Trimming left V 3 bases short and J 6 bases short, with 6 bases between. Germline lookup yields CDR1 WSHSY and CDR2 SAAADI. The CDR3 runs 12 residues. CDR3 sequence reads: CASSEGGQPQHF. DNA for the CDR3: TGCGCCAGCAGTGAAGGGGGTCAGCCCCAGCATTTT.

This chain uses TRBV10-3 with TRBJ2-3, with a weak D call TRBD2 (6 bases). Germline V CDR1 and CDR2: ENHRY, SYGVKD. The ends were cut back, 4 bases at V and 3 bases at J, with 14 bases in the middle. The CDR3 spans 15 residues. The DNA for the CDR3 is TGTGCCATCAGTGGACTAGACCCAAAGACAGATACGCAGTATTTT. Protein: CAISGLDPKTDTQYF.

This clone was counted a single time. CDR3 nucleotides: TGTGCCAGCAGCCAAGTCGGGGGGCCCTCGAGAGAGACCCAGTACTTC. The encoded protein is CASSQVGGPSRETQYF. This chain uses TRBV3-1 (or the pseudogene TRBV3-2) with TRBJ2-5; possibly TRBD2 for D (7 bases). Looked up from germline, CDR1 is LGHDT and CDR2 is YNNKEL (reference sequence). The ends were cut back, 1 base at V and 4 bases at J, with 16 bases in the middle. The CDR3 length is 16 residues.